This is a list of T cell receptor beta chains from one sample in a study of blood T cell repertoires in COVID-19. Assay used: immunoSEQ multiplex PCR; TCRdb lists only in-frame clones, some missing. The table records about 190,000 clones, less than 80% of them present only once. Sequencing used peripheral blood. These receptors all come from a woman aged 45-65 years with acute or convalescent COVID-19. Both conserved end residues are part of each CDR3. Each record gives: CDR3 DNA, CDR3 protein, J gene, D gene, V gene, clone size. D genes are given only for firm matches. Only part of the rows carry a size: once, few, many, or a class if the clone is expanded.

cdr3_nt: TGTGCCAGCAAATCCCTCCCGTCCCGGTGGCTCCATAGCGGGAGATCAACAGATACGCAGTATTTT; cdr3_aa: CASKSLPSRWLHSGRSTDTQYF; j_call: TRBJ2-3; d_call: TRBD2; v_call: TRBV28; clone_size: once
cdr3_nt: TGTGCTAGTGGCCAGGGAGCTTTCTTT; cdr3_aa: CASGQGAFF; j_call: TRBJ1-1; d_call: .; v_call: TRBV12-5; clone_size: .
cdr3_nt: TGTGCCAGCAGCCTTACTAGCGGGAGAGATGCAGATACGCAGTATTTT; cdr3_aa: CASSLTSGRDADTQYF; j_call: TRBJ2-3; d_call: TRBD2; v_call: TRBV7-9; clone_size: .
cdr3_nt: TGCGCCAGCAGCCAAGAGGTAGCGGGGACCTACAATGAGCAGTTCTTC; cdr3_aa: CASSQEVAGTYNEQFF; j_call: TRBJ2-1; d_call: TRBD2; v_call: TRBV4-1; clone_size: .
cdr3_nt: TGCAGCGTTGAAAGCTCCGGGACAGCTGGGGAGCTGTTTTTT; cdr3_aa: CSVESSGTAGELFF; j_call: TRBJ2-2; d_call: TRBD1; v_call: TRBV29-1; clone_size: .
cdr3_nt: TGTGCCAGCAGCCAACTAGCGGGGGGTGTTGATACGCAGTATTTT; cdr3_aa: CASSQLAGGVDTQYF; j_call: TRBJ2-3; d_call: TRBD2; v_call: TRBV4-2; clone_size: once
cdr3_nt: TGTGCCAGCAGCCCCCCCTTGGAGGACAGGGCCCCTTTCCAAGAGACCCAGTACTTC; cdr3_aa: CASSPPLEDRAPFQETQYF; j_call: TRBJ2-5; d_call: TRBD1; v_call: TRBV7-9; clone_size: .
cdr3_nt: TGTGCCAGCAGCTTAGTTTCGGGGGGCATTGGCGAGCAGTACTTC; cdr3_aa: CASSLVSGGIGEQYF; j_call: TRBJ2-7; d_call: .; v_call: TRBV11-3; clone_size: few
cdr3_nt: TGTGCCAGCAGTCCGACTAAACGTGGGGTTCCGCAGTACTTC; cdr3_aa: CASSPTKRGVPQYF; j_call: TRBJ2-7; d_call: .; v_call: TRBV6-5; clone_size: .
cdr3_nt: TGTGCCAGCAGTGAAGATCTGTCGGTCCGTCGCTACACCTTC; cdr3_aa: CASSEDLSVRRYTF; j_call: TRBJ1-2; d_call: .; v_call: TRBV6-1; clone_size: .
cdr3_nt: TGTGCCACCACGTCTGGAGCGGGGGCTAGCACAGATACGCAGTATTTT; cdr3_aa: CATTSGAGASTDTQYF; j_call: TRBJ2-3; d_call: TRBD2; v_call: TRBV24-1; clone_size: .
cdr3_nt: TGTGCCAGCAGCGTAGTCGGGTCGCCTAGCACAGATACGCAGTATTTT; cdr3_aa: CASSVVGSPSTDTQYF; j_call: TRBJ2-3; d_call: .; v_call: TRBV9; clone_size: once
cdr3_nt: TGCGCCAGCAGATCCGGGACAGGGGGCTACGAGCAGTACTTC; cdr3_aa: CASRSGTGGYEQYF; j_call: TRBJ2-7; d_call: TRBD1; v_call: TRBV5-1; clone_size: few
cdr3_nt: TGTGCCAGCTCACCCGACGTCGTAGCGGACTATGGCTACACCTTC; cdr3_aa: CASSPDVVADYGYTF; j_call: TRBJ1-2; d_call: .; v_call: TRBV18; clone_size: .
cdr3_nt: TGTGCCAGTAGTATAAGACTTCAAAACACTGAAGCTTTCTTT; cdr3_aa: CASSIRLQNTEAFF; j_call: TRBJ1-1; d_call: .; v_call: TRBV19; clone_size: once
cdr3_nt: TGTGCCAGCAGTTACGGATTAGGGGGCGATCAGCCCCAGCATTTT; cdr3_aa: CASSYGLGGDQPQHF; j_call: TRBJ1-5; d_call: TRBD1; v_call: TRBV6-2/TRBV6-3; clone_size: .
cdr3_nt: TGTGCCAGCTCACCGACTAGGGCCGCAACTAATGAAAAACTGTTTTTT; cdr3_aa: CASSPTRAATNEKLFF; j_call: TRBJ1-4; d_call: .; v_call: TRBV18; clone_size: .
cdr3_nt: TGTGCCAGCAGTCCGCCTGGACAGGGTAAGACTGAAGCTTTCTTT; cdr3_aa: CASSPPGQGKTEAFF; j_call: TRBJ1-1; d_call: TRBD1; v_call: TRBV28; clone_size: .
cdr3_nt: TGTGCCAGCTCACCATCAGGGAGGGGAGAAAAACTGTTTTTT; cdr3_aa: CASSPSGRGEKLFF; j_call: TRBJ1-4; d_call: .; v_call: TRBV18; clone_size: .
cdr3_nt: TGCGCCAGCAGTGAGGGGGGGAAGGGCAATGAGCAGTTCTTC; cdr3_aa: CASSEGGKGNEQFF; j_call: TRBJ2-1; d_call: .; v_call: TRBV10-1; clone_size: .
cdr3_nt: TGTGCCAGCAGCTTGTCGGGCCAGCGGCCAACAGATACGCAGTATTTT; cdr3_aa: CASSLSGQRPTDTQYF; j_call: TRBJ2-3; d_call: .; v_call: TRBV5-5; clone_size: .
cdr3_nt: TGTGCCAGCAGCTTACAGGGGGCAGGCACCGGGGAGCTGTTTTTT; cdr3_aa: CASSLQGAGTGELFF; j_call: TRBJ2-2; d_call: TRBD1; v_call: TRBV7-2; clone_size: .
cdr3_nt: TGCGCCAGCAGGATAACAGGGTTCAACACTGAAGCTTTCTTT; cdr3_aa: CASRITGFNTEAFF; j_call: TRBJ1-1; d_call: .; v_call: TRBV5-1; clone_size: .
cdr3_nt: TGTGCCAGCAGCTCCGGCCCCTCGGGCAATGAGCAGTTCTTC; cdr3_aa: CASSSGPSGNEQFF; j_call: TRBJ2-1; d_call: .; v_call: TRBV7-2; clone_size: .
cdr3_nt: TGCGCCAGCAGTAGTGCGACAGGGTCGAGAGAGCAGTACTTC; cdr3_aa: CASSSATGSREQYF; j_call: TRBJ2-7; d_call: TRBD1; v_call: TRBV10-1; clone_size: once
cdr3_nt: TGTGCCAGCAGTACAGAACACCGGGACAGAGAGAAACGCAATCAGCCCCAGCATTTT; cdr3_aa: CASSTEHRDREKRNQPQHF; j_call: TRBJ1-5; d_call: TRBD1; v_call: TRBV28; clone_size: .
cdr3_nt: TGTGCCAGCAGTCGTCCCGGGACAGGGATTGGAAATCAGCCCCAGCATTTT; cdr3_aa: CASSRPGTGIGNQPQHF; j_call: TRBJ1-5; d_call: TRBD1; v_call: TRBV2; clone_size: few
cdr3_nt: TGTGCCAGCAGTCGGGACACCAACAATGAAAAACTGTTTTTT; cdr3_aa: CASSRDTNNEKLFF; j_call: TRBJ1-4; d_call: .; v_call: TRBV6-5; clone_size: .
cdr3_nt: TGCGCCAGCAGCTTGGACGGTGATAACTATGGCTACACCTTC; cdr3_aa: CASSLDGDNYGYTF; j_call: TRBJ1-2; d_call: .; v_call: TRBV5-1; clone_size: .
cdr3_nt: TGTGCCATCAGTGATCGCGCCGACAGGGATAACACTGAAGCTTTCTTT; cdr3_aa: CAISDRADRDNTEAFF; j_call: TRBJ1-1; d_call: TRBD1; v_call: TRBV10-3; clone_size: .
cdr3_nt: TGTGCCAGCAGTTTCCCGCTCGGGGGAGGGATGGAAAAACTGTTTTTT; cdr3_aa: CASSFPLGGGMEKLFF; j_call: TRBJ1-4; d_call: .; v_call: TRBV28; clone_size: .
cdr3_nt: TGTGCCAGCAGTCCCGGAGGGGAGCAGTACTTC; cdr3_aa: CASSPGGEQYF; j_call: TRBJ2-7; d_call: .; v_call: TRBV6-6; clone_size: .
cdr3_nt: TGCGCCAGCAGACTAGCGGGAGACAATGAGCAGTTCTTC; cdr3_aa: CASRLAGDNEQFF; j_call: TRBJ2-1; d_call: TRBD2; v_call: TRBV10-1; clone_size: .
cdr3_nt: TGTGCCAGCAGCCCTACAGGGTGGGATGAAAAACTGTTTTTT; cdr3_aa: CASSPTGWDEKLFF; j_call: TRBJ1-4; d_call: .; v_call: TRBV6-6; clone_size: .
cdr3_nt: TGTGCCAGCAGTCCAGTCAGGGGGAGTAACACTGAAGCTTTCTTT; cdr3_aa: CASSPVRGSNTEAFF; j_call: TRBJ1-1; d_call: TRBD1; v_call: TRBV6-6; clone_size: .
cdr3_nt: TGTGCCAGCAGTTCCCCGGGACTAGCGGGAACGTACGAGCAGTACTTC; cdr3_aa: CASSSPGLAGTYEQYF; j_call: TRBJ2-7; d_call: TRBD2; v_call: TRBV27; clone_size: .
cdr3_nt: TGTGCCTGGAGTGCAGGGGGCAAGGAAGGCACTGAAGCTTTCTTT; cdr3_aa: CAWSAGGKEGTEAFF; j_call: TRBJ1-1; d_call: TRBD1; v_call: TRBV30; clone_size: few
cdr3_nt: TGTGCCAGCAGCTCCACGGGACAGGGTGGGAGGACTAATGAAAAACTGTTTTTT; cdr3_aa: CASSSTGQGGRTNEKLFF; j_call: TRBJ1-4; d_call: TRBD1; v_call: TRBV7-6; clone_size: .
cdr3_nt: TGTGCCAGCAGCCCGCGGCCTATAGCGGGAGGCAGGTCCGAGCAGTACTTC; cdr3_aa: CASSPRPIAGGRSEQYF; j_call: TRBJ2-7; d_call: TRBD2; v_call: TRBV28; clone_size: .
cdr3_nt: TGCGCCAGCAGCCGCAATCCCATTCGCCAGGGGGCAAGCACCGGGGAGCTGTTTTTT; cdr3_aa: CASSRNPIRQGASTGELFF; j_call: TRBJ2-2; d_call: TRBD1; v_call: TRBV4-1; clone_size: .
cdr3_nt: TGTGCCAGCAGCCAAACAGGGGGTAATTCACCCCTCCACTTT; cdr3_aa: CASSQTGGNSPLHF; j_call: TRBJ1-6; d_call: TRBD1; v_call: TRBV14; clone_size: .
cdr3_nt: TGCGCCAGCAGACCCGGGACAGGGTTCTACGAGCAGTACTTC; cdr3_aa: CASRPGTGFYEQYF; j_call: TRBJ2-7; d_call: TRBD1; v_call: TRBV5-1; clone_size: .
cdr3_nt: TGTGCCAGCACGCGGAACTCTGGAAACACCATATATTTT; cdr3_aa: CASTRNSGNTIYF; j_call: TRBJ1-3; d_call: .; v_call: TRBV28; clone_size: .
cdr3_nt: TGTGCCATCAGTGAGGAGACAGGGGGCCCAGATACGCAGTATTTT; cdr3_aa: CAISEETGGPDTQYF; j_call: TRBJ2-3; d_call: TRBD1; v_call: TRBV10-3; clone_size: .
cdr3_nt: TGTGCCACCAGCAGGATAGGAGCCTCCTACGAGCAGTACTTC; cdr3_aa: CATSRIGASYEQYF; j_call: TRBJ2-7; d_call: .; v_call: TRBV15; clone_size: .
cdr3_nt: TGTGCCAGCAGCGTAGGCCTGGGGGCGAAAACTGAAGCTTTCTTT; cdr3_aa: CASSVGLGAKTEAFF; j_call: TRBJ1-1; d_call: .; v_call: TRBV9; clone_size: few
cdr3_nt: TGTGCCAGTAGTATTCGGACTAGTGGCGCCAACAATGAGCAGTTCTTC; cdr3_aa: CASSIRTSGANNEQFF; j_call: TRBJ2-1; d_call: TRBD2; v_call: TRBV19; clone_size: .
cdr3_nt: TGCGCCAGCAGCTCCCAGACAGGGAACTATGGCTACACCTTC; cdr3_aa: CASSSQTGNYGYTF; j_call: TRBJ1-2; d_call: TRBD1; v_call: TRBV5-1; clone_size: few
cdr3_nt: TGTGCCAGTAGTATCGACAGGGGATTCTACGAGCAGTACTTC; cdr3_aa: CASSIDRGFYEQYF; j_call: TRBJ2-7; d_call: TRBD1; v_call: TRBV19; clone_size: .
cdr3_nt: TGCGCCAGCAGCTTGGAGCCCCGCACAGGGGGTAGCACAGATACGCAGTATTTT; cdr3_aa: CASSLEPRTGGSTDTQYF; j_call: TRBJ2-3; d_call: TRBD1; v_call: TRBV5-1; clone_size: .
cdr3_nt: TGTGCCAGCAGAGAGGGGGGGGCCATTTTTACCTACGAGCAGTACTTC; cdr3_aa: CASREGGAIFTYEQYF; j_call: TRBJ2-7; d_call: .; v_call: TRBV2; clone_size: once
cdr3_nt: TGCGCCAGCAGTTCCGACATCCTCCTCAATGAGCAGTTCTTC; cdr3_aa: CASSSDILLNEQFF; j_call: TRBJ2-1; d_call: .; v_call: TRBV10-2; clone_size: .
cdr3_nt: TGTGCCAGCCGGACACTCTTTACTAATGAAAAACTGTTTTTT; cdr3_aa: CASRTLFTNEKLFF; j_call: TRBJ1-4; d_call: .; v_call: TRBV6-5; clone_size: .
cdr3_nt: TGCGCCAGCAGCCGAGGACTGAGTGGCTACGAGCAGTACTTC; cdr3_aa: CASSRGLSGYEQYF; j_call: TRBJ2-7; d_call: .; v_call: TRBV5-1; clone_size: .
cdr3_nt: TGTGCCAGCTCACCTAGCGGGACCTACAATGAGCAGTTCTTC; cdr3_aa: CASSPSGTYNEQFF; j_call: TRBJ2-1; d_call: TRBD2; v_call: TRBV18; clone_size: .